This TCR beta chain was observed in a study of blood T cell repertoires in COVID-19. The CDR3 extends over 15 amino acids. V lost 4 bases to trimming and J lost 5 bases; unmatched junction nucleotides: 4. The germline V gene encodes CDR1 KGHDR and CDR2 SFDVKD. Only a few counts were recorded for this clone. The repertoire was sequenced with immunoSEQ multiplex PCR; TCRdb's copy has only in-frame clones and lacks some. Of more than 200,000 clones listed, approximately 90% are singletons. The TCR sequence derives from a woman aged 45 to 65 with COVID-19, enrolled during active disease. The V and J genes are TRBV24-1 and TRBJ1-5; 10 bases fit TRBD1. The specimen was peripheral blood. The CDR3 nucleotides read TGTGCCACCAGTGACCCCGGGACAGGGGATCAGCCCCAGCATTTT. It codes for CATSDPGTGDQPQHF.